Included here is one T cell receptor (beta chain) sequence, with context. No antigen is known for it. This record belongs to a study of beta chain features in type 1 diabetes. On the study more broadly: The patient and healthy donor groups were comparable for age, gender and cell yields. In all, more than 90,000,000 sorted cells from all samples were analyzed.

Expressed TCRB transcripts were sequenced after all isolated RNA was converted to cDNA. Libraries were prepared by immunoSEQ multiplex PCR; TCRdb keeps only in-frame clonotypes and omits some of them. The profile shows approximately 380,000 clones, more than 13% of them singletons. With 5 bases clipped from V and 9 bases from J, the junction kept 1 base outside the gene matches. The CDR3 is made up of 11 amino acids. Germline CDR1 is SNHLY and CDR2 is FYNNEI. Broader study findings: Naive, central memory and Treg TCRB repertoires seemed to resemble each other more closely in patients than they did in healthy donors. Sequencing of cDNA might inflate the share of cells that strongly express TCR.

The receptor comes from a woman between 18 and 30 years old in good health. Sequencing used naive CD4+ T cells from blood. The chain combines TRBV2 with TRBJ2-1, with 7 bases lining up with TRBD2. In DNA, the CDR3 is TGTGCCAGCAGTTCTAGCGGTGAGCAGTTCTTC. It specifies CASSSSGEQFF.